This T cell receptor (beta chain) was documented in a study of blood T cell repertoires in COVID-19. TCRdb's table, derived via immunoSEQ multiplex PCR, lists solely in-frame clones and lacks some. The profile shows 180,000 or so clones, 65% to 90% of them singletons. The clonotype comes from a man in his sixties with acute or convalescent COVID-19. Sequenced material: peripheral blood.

The CDR3 spells CASSVTGPRIGNTIYF. The CDR3 DNA follows: TGTGCCAGCAGCGTAACAGGGCCAAGGATTGGGAACACCATATATTTT. This chain connects TRBV7-2 to TRBJ1-3, with D perhaps TRBD1 (6 bases). Deletions cut 5 bases from V and 7 bases from J, with 21 bases between. This CDR3 has 16 residues. The V gene's germline CDR1 is SGHTA and CDR2 FQGNSA.